Following are 21 T cell receptor beta chains from one sample sequenced in a study of T cell changes during pregnancy in multiple sclerosis. Using immunoSEQ multiplex PCR, the repertoire was profiled, and TCRdb retains in-frame clones only, with some absent. The sample shows 50,000 to 75,000 clones, 90% to 95% of them seen only once. The sequencing used peripheral blood, collected in the third trimester of pregnancy. Receptor source: a female donor in good health, enrolled as a control in a pregnancy study.

The V and J genes are TRBV9 and TRBJ2-3; 8 positions match TRBD2. Losses at the gene ends were 0 bases for V and 0 bases for J; bases not matched to a gene: 9. This CDR3 has 18 residues. Germline assignment: CDR1 SGDLS and CDR2 YYNGEE. CDR3 residues: CASSVAFGASGSTDTQYF. The CDR3 DNA reads as TGTGCCAGCAGCGTAGCTTTTGGGGCTAGCGGGAGCACAGATACGCAGTATTTT.

The chain uses TRBV5-4 and TRBJ2-5; TRBD1 matches at 12 bases. CDR3 size: 16 residues. CDR1 and CDR2 from the germline V gene are SGHNT and YYREEE (reference sequence). V gave up 1 base and J gave up 4 bases; unmatched junction bases: 5. The CDR3 nucleotides read TGTGCCAGCAGCTTGTCTGGGACAGGGGGCCGAGAGACCCAGTACTTC. Protein sequence: CASSLSGTGGRETQYF.

This sequence joins TRBV7-9 and TRBJ1-1, with TRBD1 as a possible D gene (5 bases). Per the germline V gene, CDR1 is SEHNR and CDR2 is FQNEAQ (reference sequence). The length of the CDR3 is 14 residues. Between the trimmed V and J ends, which lost 3 bases and 3 bases, there was a span of 11 bases. CDR3 amino acids: CASSLGRGYTEAFF. CDR3 bases: TGTGCCAGCAGCTTGGGTAGGGGTTACACTGAAGCTTTCTTT.

The chain couples TRBV12-5 to TRBJ2-3, with 7 bases fitting TRBD2. With V trimmed by 7 bases and J by 2 bases, 9 bases remained unmatched. In germline, CDR1 is LGHNT, CDR2 FRNRAP. The CDR3 runs 15 residues. CDR3 loop: CASAQTSPFTDTQYF. DNA of the CDR3: TGTGCTAGTGCCCAGACTAGCCCATTCACAGATACGCAGTATTTT.

J is TRBJ1-5 and V is TRBV28; 7 bases agree with TRBD1. Germline loops: CDR1 MDHEN, CDR2 SYDVKM. This CDR3 region has 15 residues. V shed 5 bases and J 3 bases; nucleotides not matched to a gene: 7. CDR3 coding DNA: TGTGCCAGCAGTCGAATCGGACAGGACAATCAGCCCCAGCATTTT. This sequence encodes CASSRIGQDNQPQHF.

This clone was seen only a few times. V usage is TRBV6-5 and J usage is TRBJ2-3; TRBD2 aligns across 10 bases. V was clipped by 2 bases and J by 4 bases; unmatched bases: 3. CDR1 is MNHEY, CDR2 SVGAGI, per germline. This CDR3 region has 15 residues. CDR3 nucleotides: TGTGCCAGCAGTTACGGGGGACTAGCGTCAGATACGCAGTATTTT. This translates into CASSYGGLASDTQYF.

The chain links TRBV6-6 to TRBJ2-7; D might be TRBD2 (5 bases). This CDR3 has 14 amino acids. V lost 5 bases, J lost 2 bases, and 13 bases lay in between. Germline V lookup: CDR1 MNHNY, CDR2 SVGAGI (reference sequence). CDR3 nucleotides: TGTGCCAGCAGTAGGCGATCCGGGGCCTACGAGCAGTACTTC. Translated: CASSRRSGAYEQYF.

J is TRBJ2-3 and V is TRBV11-2; 12 bases fit TRBD2. The CDR3 is made up of 16 amino acids. J was trimmed by 6 bases and V by 6 bases; bases with no gene match: 10. Germline V gene sequence: CDR1 SGHAT, CDR2 FQNNGV. The CDR3 sequence is CASSPGLAGSADTQYF. As DNA, the CDR3 is TGTGCCAGCAGTCCCGGACTAGCGGGATCCGCGGATACGCAGTATTTT.

The V gene is TRBV30, the J gene TRBJ2-7; 7 nucleotides line up with TRBD2. This CDR3 is 14 amino acids long. With V trimmed by 4 bases and J by 0 bases, 6 bases remained unmatched. CDR1 is GTSNPN, CDR2 SVGIG, per germline (reference sequence). The CDR3 region is CAWNTSAYSYEQYF. The CDR3 region has the DNA TGTGCCTGGAATACTAGCGCCTACTCCTACGAGCAGTACTTC.

The chain joins TRBV6-4 to TRBJ2-3, with 14 bases identical to TRBD2. Germline V gives CDR1 MRHNA, CDR2 SNTAGT. The CDR3 loop spans 15 amino acids. Trimming at V came to 4 bases and at J to 4 bases, leaving 1 base not matched to a gene. CDR3 region: CASSGLAGGPDTQYF. The CDR3 DNA is TGTGCCAGCAGTGGACTAGCGGGGGGGCCAGATACGCAGTATTTT.

The chain's CDR3 is CASSLGRSRGLEETQYF. The CDR3 coding sequence is TGTGCCAGCAGCTTGGGCAGGAGCAGGGGTTTAGAAGAGACCCAGTACTTC. The chain links TRBV5-5 to TRBJ2-5; D perhaps matches TRBD1 (6 bases). Germline V gives CDR1 SGHKS, CDR2 YYEKEE (reference sequence). The CDR3 has 17 amino acids. V lost 0 bases and J 3 bases, leaving 18 bases between the germline ends.

The chain is built from TRBV6-5 and TRBJ1-1; no clear D. Trimming removed 3 bases from V and 2 bases from J, with 10 bases in between. Germline CDR1 and CDR2: MNHEY and SVGAGI. The CDR3 spans 14 residues. Here the CDR3 DNA reads TGTGCCAGCAGTTATGGTGATACAAACACTGAAGCTTTCTTT. Translated, it gives CASSYGDTNTEAFF.

The chain combines TRBV7-8 with TRBJ2-6, with D possibly TRBD1 on 5 matching bases. Trimming removed 6 bases at V and 1 base at J, with 19 bases between. In germline, CDR1 is SGHVS, CDR2 FQNEAQ. The CDR3 is 18 amino acids. CDR3 amino acids: CASSLRTLLFSGANVLTF. In DNA, the CDR3 is TGTGCCAGCAGTCTCAGGACACTTTTATTTTCTGGGGCCAACGTCCTGACTTTC.

The DNA for the CDR3 is TGCGCCAGCAGCCCGGGACAGGGATCCTACGAGCAGTACTTC. It is translated as CASSPGQGSYEQYF. The V gene is TRBV5-1, the J gene TRBJ2-7, with 9 bases that match TRBD1. Germline V lookup: CDR1 SGHRS, CDR2 YFSETQ. This CDR3 has 14 residues. V gave up 4 bases and J gave up 1 base; unmatched junction bases: 3.

The V gene is TRBV7-8, the J gene TRBJ2-3; unclear D gene. Germline CDR1 and CDR2: SGHVS and FQNEAQ. V lost 2 bases, J lost 4 bases, and 7 bases lay in between. CDR3 length: 13 amino acids. The chain's CDR3 is CASSLQIADTQYF. CDR3 coding DNA: TGTGCCAGCAGCTTACAGATCGCAGATACGCAGTATTTT. The full variable domain, its missing parts supplied by reference TRBV7-8 and TRBJ2-3, is GAGVSQSPRYKVAKRGQDVALRCDPISGHVSLFWYQQALGQGPEFLTYFQNEAQLDKSGLPSDRFFAERPEGSVSTLKIQRTQQEDSAVYLCASSLQIADTQYFGPGTRLTVL.

The chain has TRBV14 and TRBJ1-2; 8 bases agree with TRBD1. The germline gives CDR1 SGHDN, CDR2 FVKESK. The length of the CDR3 is 14 residues. Trimming took 2 bases from V and 8 from J; bases not matched to a gene: 7. Written as DNA, the CDR3 is TGTGCCAGCAGCCAATCCCAGGGGGCTGGGGGCTACACCTTC. It specifies CASSQSQGAGGYTF.

V is TRBV19 and J is TRBJ2-3, with D hard to call. This CDR3 contains 14 residues. V lost 3 bases, J lost 0 bases, and 7 bases lay in between. Germline CDR1 reads LNHDA; CDR2 reads SQIVND (reference sequence). CDR3: CASSMFRSTDTQYF. In DNA, the CDR3 is TGTGCCAGTAGTATGTTCAGGAGCACAGATACGCAGTATTTT. The entire variable domain, with the rest obtained from reference TRBV19 and TRBJ2-3, is as follows: DGGITQSPKYLFRKEGQNVTLSCEQNLNHDAMYWYRQDPGQGLRLIYYSQIVNDFQKGDIAEGYSVSREKKESFPLTVTSAQKNPTAFYLCASSMFRSTDTQYFGPGTRLTVL.

The chain couples TRBV18 to TRBJ2-2, with TRBD2 identical over 9 bases. The junction had 11 bases not matched to a gene; V was cut back by 3 bases and J by 6 bases. CDR3 length: 17 amino acids. CDR1 and CDR2 (germline): KGHSH, LQKENI. The CDR3 bases are TGTGCCAGCTCACCCCCCGGGACTAGCTTCTCCCCCGGGGAGCTGTTTTTT. It specifies CASSPPGTSFSPGELFF.

V and J are TRBV27 and TRBJ1-4; 11 nucleotides match TRBD1. Germline trimming cut 2 bases from V and 0 bases from J; bases unmatched to any gene: 5. This CDR3 contains 18 residues. Germline V gives CDR1 MNHEY, CDR2 SMNVEV (reference sequence). The CDR3 is CASSLGTGGPTTNEKLFF. The CDR3 bases are TGTGCCAGCAGTTTAGGGACAGGGGGTCCTACAACTAATGAAAAACTGTTTTTT.

V and J are TRBV4-1 and TRBJ2-3; D is undetermined. Germline V lookup: CDR1 MGHRA, CDR2 YSYEKL. The length of the CDR3 is 17 residues. V was cut by 0 bases and J by 7 bases, with 20 bases left in between. This CDR3 reads CASSQEPDSPLLYTQYF. In nucleotides, the CDR3 is TGCGCCAGCAGCCAAGAGCCTGACTCGCCCTTATTGTATACGCAGTATTTT.

The J gene is TRBJ2-3, the V gene TRBV5-1; D perhaps matches TRBD2 (6 bases). The germline gives CDR1 SGHRS, CDR2 YFSETQ. V was pared by 4 bases and J by 3 bases, with 18 bases between. This CDR3 spans 16 amino acids. CDR3 sequence reads: CASSALRAGRTDTQYF. CDR3 sequence (DNA): TGCGCCAGCAGCGCCCTTCGAGCTGGGAGGACAGATACGCAGTATTTT.